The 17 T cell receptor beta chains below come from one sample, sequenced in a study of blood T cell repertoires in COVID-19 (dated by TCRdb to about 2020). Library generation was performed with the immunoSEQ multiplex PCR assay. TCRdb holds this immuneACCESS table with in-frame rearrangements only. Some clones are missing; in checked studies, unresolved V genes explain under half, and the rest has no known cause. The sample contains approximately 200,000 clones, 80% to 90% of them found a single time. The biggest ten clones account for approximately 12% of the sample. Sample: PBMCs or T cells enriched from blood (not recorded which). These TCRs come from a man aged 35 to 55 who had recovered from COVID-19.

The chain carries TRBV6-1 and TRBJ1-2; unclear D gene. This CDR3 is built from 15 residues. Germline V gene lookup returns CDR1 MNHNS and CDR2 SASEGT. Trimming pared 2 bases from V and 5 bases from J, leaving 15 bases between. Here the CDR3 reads CASSEQPVSGYGYTF. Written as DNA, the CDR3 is TGTGCCAGCAGTGAACAACCGGTTTCTGGTTATGGCTACACCTTC.

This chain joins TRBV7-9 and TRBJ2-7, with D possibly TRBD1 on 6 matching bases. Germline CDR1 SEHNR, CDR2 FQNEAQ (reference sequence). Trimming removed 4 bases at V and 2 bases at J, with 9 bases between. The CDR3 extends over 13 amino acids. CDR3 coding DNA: TGTGCCAGCAGCTGGGACACTACCTACGAGCAGTACTTC. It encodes CASSWDTTYEQYF.

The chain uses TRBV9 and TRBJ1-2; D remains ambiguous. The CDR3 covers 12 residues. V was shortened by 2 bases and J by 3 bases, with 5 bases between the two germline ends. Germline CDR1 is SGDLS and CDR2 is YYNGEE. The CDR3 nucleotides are TGTGCCAGCAGCGTCTACTACTATGGCTACACCTTC. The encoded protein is CASSVYYYGYTF.

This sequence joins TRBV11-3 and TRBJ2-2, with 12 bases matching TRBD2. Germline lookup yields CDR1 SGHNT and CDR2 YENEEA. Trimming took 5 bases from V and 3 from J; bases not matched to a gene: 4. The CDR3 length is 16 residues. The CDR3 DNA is TGTGCCAGCAGCCATACTAGCGGGGGGTACACCGGGGAGCTGTTTTTT. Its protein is CASSHTSGGYTGELFF.

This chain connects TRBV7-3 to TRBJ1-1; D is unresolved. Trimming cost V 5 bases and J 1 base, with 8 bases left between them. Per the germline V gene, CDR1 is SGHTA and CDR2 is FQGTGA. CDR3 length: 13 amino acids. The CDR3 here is CASSDYTNTEAFF. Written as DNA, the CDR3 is TGTGCCAGCAGCGACTACACGAACACTGAAGCTTTCTTT. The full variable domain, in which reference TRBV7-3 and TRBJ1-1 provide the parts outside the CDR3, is GAGVSQTPSNKVTEKGKYVELRCDPISGHTALYWYRQSLGQGPEFLIYFQGTGAADDSGLPNDRFFAVRPEGSVSTLKIQRTERGDSAVYLCASSDYTNTEAFFGQGTRLTVV.

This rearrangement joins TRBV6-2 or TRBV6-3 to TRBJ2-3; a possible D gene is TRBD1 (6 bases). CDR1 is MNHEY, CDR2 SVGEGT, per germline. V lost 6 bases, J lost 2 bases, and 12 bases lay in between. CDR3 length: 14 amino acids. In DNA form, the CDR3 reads TGTGCCAGCAGCCATGGGGGCCCCACAGATACGCAGTATTTT. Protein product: CASSHGGPTDTQYF.

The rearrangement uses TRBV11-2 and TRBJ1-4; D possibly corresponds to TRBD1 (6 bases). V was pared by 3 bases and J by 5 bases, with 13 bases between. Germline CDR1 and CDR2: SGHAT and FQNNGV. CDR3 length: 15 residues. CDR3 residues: CASSLGGQLNEKLFF. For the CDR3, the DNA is TGTGCCAGCAGCTTGGGTGGACAGTTGAATGAAAAACTGTTTTTT.

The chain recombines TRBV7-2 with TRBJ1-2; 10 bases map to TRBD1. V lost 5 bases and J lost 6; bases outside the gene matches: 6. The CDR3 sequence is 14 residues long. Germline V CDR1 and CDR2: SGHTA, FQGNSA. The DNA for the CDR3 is TGTGCCAGCAGCAGGGACAGGGGCCAACATGGCTACACCTTC. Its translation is CASSRDRGQHGYTF.

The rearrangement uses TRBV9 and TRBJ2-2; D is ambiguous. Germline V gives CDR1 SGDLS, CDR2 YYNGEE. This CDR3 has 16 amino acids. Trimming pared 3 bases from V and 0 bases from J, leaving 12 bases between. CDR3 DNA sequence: TGTGCCAGCAGCGACTTCCCCACGGCGAACACCGGGGAGCTGTTTTTT. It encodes CASSDFPTANTGELFF.

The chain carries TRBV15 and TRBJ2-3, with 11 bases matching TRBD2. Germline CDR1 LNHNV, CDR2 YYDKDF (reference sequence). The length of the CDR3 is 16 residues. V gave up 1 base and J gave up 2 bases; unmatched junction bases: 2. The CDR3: CATSRGLAGSTDTQYF. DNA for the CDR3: TGTGCCACCAGCAGAGGACTAGCGGGATCCACAGATACGCAGTATTTT.

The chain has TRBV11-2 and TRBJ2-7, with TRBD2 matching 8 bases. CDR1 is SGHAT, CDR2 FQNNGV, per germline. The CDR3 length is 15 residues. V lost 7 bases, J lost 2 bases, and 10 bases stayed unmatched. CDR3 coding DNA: TGTGCCAGCACCCGGATCGAGCGGGGGACCTACGAGCAGTACTTC. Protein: CASTRIERGTYEQYF.

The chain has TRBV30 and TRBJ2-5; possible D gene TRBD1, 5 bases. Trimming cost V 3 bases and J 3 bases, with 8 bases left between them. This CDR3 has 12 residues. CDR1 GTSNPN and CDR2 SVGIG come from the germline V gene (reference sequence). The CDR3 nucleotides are TGTGCCTGGAGGGGGCTTGAAGAGACCCAGTACTTC. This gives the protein CAWRGLEETQYF.

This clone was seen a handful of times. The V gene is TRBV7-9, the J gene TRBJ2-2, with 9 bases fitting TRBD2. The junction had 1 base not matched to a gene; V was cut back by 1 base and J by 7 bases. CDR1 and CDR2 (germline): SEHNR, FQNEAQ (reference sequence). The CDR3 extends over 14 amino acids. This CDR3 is CASSLVTSGGELFF. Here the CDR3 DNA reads TGTGCCAGCAGCTTAGTGACTAGCGGCGGGGAGCTGTTTTTT.

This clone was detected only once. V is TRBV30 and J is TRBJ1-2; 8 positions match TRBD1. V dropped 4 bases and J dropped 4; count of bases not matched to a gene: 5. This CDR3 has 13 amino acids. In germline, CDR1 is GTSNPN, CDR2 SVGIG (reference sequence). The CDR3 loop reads CAWNGQGSYGYTF. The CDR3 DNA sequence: TGTGCCTGGAACGGACAGGGAAGCTATGGCTACACCTTC.

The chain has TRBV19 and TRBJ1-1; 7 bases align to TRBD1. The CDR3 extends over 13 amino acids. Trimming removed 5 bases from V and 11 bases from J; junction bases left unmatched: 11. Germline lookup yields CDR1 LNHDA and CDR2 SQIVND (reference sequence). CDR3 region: CASSLRGRTDAFF. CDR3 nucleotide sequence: TGTGCCAGTAGTTTGAGGGGGCGAACCGATGCTTTCTTT.

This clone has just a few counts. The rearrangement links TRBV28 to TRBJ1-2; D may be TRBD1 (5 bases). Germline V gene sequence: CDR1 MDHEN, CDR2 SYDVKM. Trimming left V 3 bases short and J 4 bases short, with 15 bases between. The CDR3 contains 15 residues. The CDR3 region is CASSLSGFATYGYTF. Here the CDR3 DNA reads TGTGCCAGCAGTTTGTCAGGGTTCGCTACCTATGGCTACACCTTC.

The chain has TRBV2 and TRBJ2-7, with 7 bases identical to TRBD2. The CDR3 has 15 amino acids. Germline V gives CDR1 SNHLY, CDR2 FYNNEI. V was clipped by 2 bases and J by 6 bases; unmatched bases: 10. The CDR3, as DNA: TGTGCCAGCAGTGAACAGCGGGACTTACCGGCCGAGCAGTACGTC. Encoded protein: CASSEQRDLPAEQYV.